The T cell receptor beta chain under discussion was sequenced for a study of technical replicates of blood from a few donors. Some clones are missing from TCRdb's copy, which holds only in-frame ones; the method was immunoSEQ multiplex PCR. Of some 80,000 clones in the sample, roughly 96% were seen once. This clone was counted a single time. The trim removed 5 bases at V and 7 bases at J, leaving 8 bases unmatched. The CDR3 loop spans 15 amino acids. Germline-derived CDR1 and CDR2 are MGHRA and YSYEKL. This receptor was taken from a human donor in good health. The chain joins TRBV4-1 to TRBJ1-4, with 9 bases matching TRBD1. The specimen was T cells isolated from PBMCs. The CDR3 coding sequence is TGCGCCAGCAGCAAACCCGGGACAGGGCTTGAAAAACTGTTTTTT. The encoded protein is CASSKPGTGLEKLFF.